This T cell receptor (beta chain) derives from a study of blood T cell repertoires in COVID-19. As for the study in general: From T cells, B-cell-depleted T cells, or PBMCs came the material, which was cDNA or gDNA.

The V end lost 1 base, the J end lost 0 bases, and 9 bases lay between the germline ends. Germline values: CDR1 MGHDK, CDR2 SYGVNS. The CDR3 sequence is 15 residues long. Recruits, aged roughly 18 to 95 years, lived in roughly 22 US areas. Assay: immunoSEQ multiplex PCR; the TCRdb copy retains only in-frame clones and omits some. The sample lists 370,000 or so clones, approximately 87% occurring once. This chain joins TRBV25-1 and TRBJ2-5; the D is unclear. This receptor was taken from a man younger than 45 who had recovered from COVID-19. The specimen sequenced was PBMCs or T cells enriched from blood (not recorded which). The CDR3 spells CASSELTAYQETQYF. For the CDR3, the DNA is TGTGCCAGCAGTGAATTAACAGCCTACCAAGAGACCCAGTACTTC.